Each of the 3 T cell receptor beta chains below was sequenced from the same sample in a study of early T cells in non-severe SARS-CoV-2 infection. TCRdb re-derived calls from the 5' RACE reads in MiXCR, one entry per CDR3 protein. The sample includes some 51,000 distinct CDR3 sequences, 14% to 15% seen only once; the top ten take more than 8%. The sample consisted of whole blood, taken at baseline. The receptors originated from an adult who was a healthcare worker with PCR-confirmed SARS-CoV-2 infection or an uninfected control (not recorded which).

V usage is TRBV6-6 and J usage is TRBJ2-3; D possibly corresponds to TRBD1 (6 bases). Germline CDR1 and CDR2: MNHNY and SVGAGI (reference sequence). The CDR3 is made up of 15 amino acids. V was pared by 5 bases and J by 4 bases, with 16 bases between. In nucleotides, the CDR3 is TGTGCCAGCAGTATAAACAGGGTCGGGGCAGATACGCAGTATTTT. This gives the protein CASSINRVGADTQYF.

The chain joins TRBV20-1 to TRBJ2-1; 8 nucleotides align to TRBD1. The CDR3 consists of 15 residues. V dropped 0 bases and J dropped 7; count of bases not matched to a gene: 8. Germline assignment: CDR1 DFQATT and CDR2 SNEGSKA (reference sequence). This chain's CDR3 is CSARDRDRPHNEQFF. The CDR3 bases are TGCAGTGCTAGAGATAGGGACAGGCCACATAATGAGCAGTTCTTC.

This clonotype was detected only a few times. V usage is TRBV2 and J usage is TRBJ2-3; the match to TRBD1 covers 7 bases. V was pared by 5 bases and J by 3 bases, with 5 bases of the junction left unmatched. CDR1 and CDR2 (germline): SNHLY, FYNNEI. CDR3 length: 14 amino acids. The DNA for the CDR3 is TGTGCCAGCAGTCGACAGGGTTCAACAGATACGCAGTATTTT. Translation gives CASSRQGSTDTQYF.